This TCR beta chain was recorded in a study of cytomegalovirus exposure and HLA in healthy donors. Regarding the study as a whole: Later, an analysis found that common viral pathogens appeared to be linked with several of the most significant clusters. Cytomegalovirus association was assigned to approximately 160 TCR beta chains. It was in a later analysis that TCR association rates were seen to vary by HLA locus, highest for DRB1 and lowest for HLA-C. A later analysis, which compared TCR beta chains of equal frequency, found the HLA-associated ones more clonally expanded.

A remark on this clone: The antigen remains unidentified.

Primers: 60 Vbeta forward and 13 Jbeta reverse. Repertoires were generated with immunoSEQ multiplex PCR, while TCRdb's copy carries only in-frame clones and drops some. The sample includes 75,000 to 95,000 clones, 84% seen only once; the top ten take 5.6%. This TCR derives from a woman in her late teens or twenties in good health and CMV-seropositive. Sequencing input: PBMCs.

CDR3 DNA sequence: TGTGCCAGTAGTATAGTGGGGAGTCTCAGCAACGAGCAGTACTTC. Encoded protein: CASSIVGSLSNEQYF. V usage is TRBV19 and J usage is TRBJ2-7, with D tentatively TRBD2 (5 bases). Germline CDR1 is LNHDA and CDR2 is SQIVND (reference sequence). Trimming removed 1 base at V and 5 bases at J, with 15 bases between. The CDR3 runs 15 residues.